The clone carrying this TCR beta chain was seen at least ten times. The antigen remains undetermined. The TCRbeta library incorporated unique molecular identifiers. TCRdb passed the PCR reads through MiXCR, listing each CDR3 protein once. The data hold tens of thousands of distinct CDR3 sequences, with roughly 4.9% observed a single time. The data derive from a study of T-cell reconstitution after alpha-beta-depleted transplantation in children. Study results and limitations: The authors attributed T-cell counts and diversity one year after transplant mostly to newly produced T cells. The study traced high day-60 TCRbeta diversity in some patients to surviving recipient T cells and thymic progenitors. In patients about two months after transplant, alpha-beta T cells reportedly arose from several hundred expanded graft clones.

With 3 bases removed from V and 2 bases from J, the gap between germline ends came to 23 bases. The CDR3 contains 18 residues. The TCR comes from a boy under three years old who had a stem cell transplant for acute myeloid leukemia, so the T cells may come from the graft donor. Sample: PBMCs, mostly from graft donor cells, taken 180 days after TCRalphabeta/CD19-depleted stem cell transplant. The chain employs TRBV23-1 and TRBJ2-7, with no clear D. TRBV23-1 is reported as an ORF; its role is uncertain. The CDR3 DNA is TGCGCCAGCAGTCAGAAACGGCCGGAGCCCAACGAGGCCTACGAGCAGTACTTC. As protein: CASSQKRPEPNEAYEQYF.